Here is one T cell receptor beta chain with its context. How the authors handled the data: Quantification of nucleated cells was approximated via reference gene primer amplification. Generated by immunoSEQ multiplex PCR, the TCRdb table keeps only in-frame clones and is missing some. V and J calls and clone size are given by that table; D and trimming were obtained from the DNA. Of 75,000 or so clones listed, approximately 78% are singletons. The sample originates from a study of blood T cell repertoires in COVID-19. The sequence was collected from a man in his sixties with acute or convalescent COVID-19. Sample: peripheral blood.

CDR3 coding DNA: TGTGCCAGCAGCCCGGGACTACCTAGGGGGACCCAGTACTTC. Translating it yields CASSPGLPRGTQYF. The V gene is TRBV7-2, the J gene TRBJ2-5; TRBD2 aligns across 7 bases. Losses at the gene ends were 5 bases for V and 7 bases for J; bases not matched to a gene: 10. The germline gives CDR1 SGHTA, CDR2 FQGNSA. CDR3 size: 14 residues.